This TCR beta chain was retrieved from a study of blood T cell repertoires in COVID-19. The wider study: Sites across the United States, Italy and Spain contributed samples from acute and convalescent COVID-19. In each case, the material was cDNA or gDNA derived from T cells, B-cell-depleted T cells, or PBMCs.

Study processing details: Reference gene primers were amplified, and this amplification served to estimate nucleated cell counts. TCRdb keeps only in-frame clones here, not all; method: immunoSEQ multiplex PCR. The DNA gave D and trimming, while V, J and clone size come from that table. The sample has under 300,000 clones, 86% seen once. Material: peripheral blood. This receptor was obtained from a woman in her twenties or thirties with active or convalescent COVID-19.

CDR3 nucleotide sequence: TGTGCCAGCAGGCCCCTCCGACTGTCTGGGTCCGGGGAGCTGTTTTTT. It encodes CASRPLRLSGSGELFF. This chain links TRBV27 with TRBJ2-2; D unclear. Trimming stripped 6 bases from V and 6 bases from J, with 20 bases between. The CDR3 is 16 residues long. CDR1 is MNHEY, CDR2 SMNVEV, per germline (reference sequence).